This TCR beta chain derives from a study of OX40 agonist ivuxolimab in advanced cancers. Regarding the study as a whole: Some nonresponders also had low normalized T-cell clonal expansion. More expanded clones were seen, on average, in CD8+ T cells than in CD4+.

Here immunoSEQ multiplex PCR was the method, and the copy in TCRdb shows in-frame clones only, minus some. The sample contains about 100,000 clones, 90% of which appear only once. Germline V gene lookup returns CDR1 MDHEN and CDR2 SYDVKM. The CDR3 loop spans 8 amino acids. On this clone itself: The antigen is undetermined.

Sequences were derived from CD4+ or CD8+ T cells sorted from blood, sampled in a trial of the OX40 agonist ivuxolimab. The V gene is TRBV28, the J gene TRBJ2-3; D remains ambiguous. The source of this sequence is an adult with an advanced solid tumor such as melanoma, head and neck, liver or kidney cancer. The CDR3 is CPPVIKYF. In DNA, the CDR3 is TGTCCCCCCGTAATTAAGTATTTT.